The present TCR beta chain was sequenced within a study of cytomegalovirus exposure and HLA in healthy donors. The study, taken as a whole, reports: Reported findings show TCR beta sequences accurately forecast HLA-A and HLA-B alleles in most subjects.

Vbeta (60) and Jbeta (13) primers were used in the PCR. The assay was immunoSEQ multiplex PCR, and TCRdb's table has in-frame clones only and misses some. Of 90,000 to 120,000 clones listed, around 73% are singletons. This clone has a handful of counts. The antigen is not known. This CDR3 is 15 amino acids long. V dropped 7 bases and J dropped 6 bases, with 16 bases sitting between them. The germline V gene has CDR1 SEHNR and CDR2 FQNEAQ (reference sequence). The sequence was obtained from a man aged 25-40 years in good health and CMV-seronegative. J is TRBJ1-6 and V is TRBV7-9; the D is unclear. The specimen sequenced was PBMCs. The CDR3 region is CASTNPEAPNSPLHF. The CDR3 nucleotides are TGTGCCAGCACCAACCCAGAGGCCCCTAATTCACCCCTCCACTTT.